This note documents a single T cell receptor beta chain sequence. As yet, its antigen is unknown. This record comes from a study of T cell responses to AZD1222 COVID-19 vaccine. The assay was immunoSEQ multiplex PCR, and TCRdb's table has in-frame clones only and misses some. The sample carries tens of thousands of clones, 70% to 90% recorded once. The CDR3 covers 16 residues. Germline V gene lookup returns CDR1 LGHDT and CDR2 YNNKEL (reference sequence). Trimming stripped 2 bases from V and 2 bases from J, with 10 bases between. General study points: Baseline serostatus was positive in only a handful of AZD1222 recipients. Per reports, nearly half of all spike-specific TCRs target regions that are unmutated in variants. Distributed over spike, vaccine-associated CD4 TCRs predominated at 160-218 and 743-854. Spike-specific TCR breadth and depth were elevated following two AZD1222 doses.

Sequenced here: peripheral blood, sampled 28 days after the second AZD1222 dose. This clonotype was sampled from an adult who received the AZD1222 COVID-19 vaccine. V gene TRBV3-1 (or the pseudogene TRBV3-2) combines with J gene TRBJ2-6, with TRBD1 as a possible D gene (5 bases). CDR3 nucleotides: TGTGCCAGCAGCCAACCCATAGGGGCTGGGGCCAACGTCCTGACTTTC. Translation gives CASSQPIGAGANVLTF.